Each of the 17 T cell receptor beta chains below was sequenced from the same sample in a study of Tregs in tolerant kidney transplant recipients. Repertoires were generated with immunoSEQ multiplex PCR, while TCRdb's copy carries only in-frame clones and drops some. Of around 66,000 clones in the sample, 80% to 90% were seen once. Sequencing used Tregs from blood, obtained before the transplant. These receptors were obtained from a human donor who received a combined kidney and bone marrow transplant.

The V call is TRBV25-1, the J call TRBJ2-1, with 7 bases aligning to TRBD1. The V gene end was trimmed by 1 base and the J gene end by 5 bases; junction bases not matched to a gene: 5. The CDR3 has 15 amino acids. Germline CDR1 reads MGHDK; CDR2 reads SYGVNS. CDR3 region: CASSELPTGNNEQFF. CDR3 bases: TGTGCCAGCAGTGAATTACCGACAGGGAACAATGAGCAGTTCTTC.

The chain combines TRBV28 with TRBJ2-1, with a weak D call TRBD1 (5 bases). Per the germline V gene, CDR1 is MDHEN and CDR2 is SYDVKM. V lost 2 bases to trimming and J lost 14 bases, with 13 bases between them. The CDR3 is made up of 12 amino acids. CDR3 DNA: TGTGCCAGCAGTTTACCCGGCAGGGAAGAGTTCTTC. As protein: CASSLPGREEFF.

This clone was seen just once. This chain joins TRBV28 and TRBJ2-7, with D possibly TRBD1 on 6 matching bases. V was pared by 6 bases and J by 3 bases, with 15 bases between. The CDR3 is made up of 14 amino acids. CDR1 MDHEN and CDR2 SYDVKM come from the germline V gene. CDR3 DNA sequence: TGTGCCAGCAGGCCGGTGGGGGCTTTCTACGAGCAGTACTTC. Protein product: CASRPVGAFYEQYF. The whole variable domain, filled in from reference TRBV28 and TRBJ2-7, reads DVKVTQSSRYLVKRTGEKVFLECVQDMDHENMFWYRQDPGLGLRLIYFSYDVKMKEKGDIPEGYSVSREKKERFSLILESASTNQTSMYLCASRPVGAFYEQYFGPGTRLTVT.

The chain has TRBV29-1 and TRBJ2-2, with a tentative D call TRBD2 (5 bases). The V end was cut by 5 bases, the J end by 5 bases, with 6 bases between. Looked up from germline, CDR1 is SQVTM and CDR2 is ANQGSEA. The CDR3 is 11 amino acids. The CDR3 nucleotides are TGCAGCGTTCCGGGGACCGGGGAGCTGTTTTTT. As protein: CSVPGTGELFF.

CDR3 residues: CASSDGQGGFPYNSPLHF. CDR3 nucleotides: TGTGCCAGCAGTGATGGACAGGGCGGATTCCCCTATAATTCACCCCTCCACTTT. The gene calls are TRBV25-1 and TRBJ1-6; 8 nucleotides match TRBD1. Trimming at V came to 3 bases and at J to 2 bases, leaving 9 bases not matched to a gene. Germline V gene sequence: CDR1 MGHDK, CDR2 SYGVNS. CDR3 length: 18 amino acids. The variable domain in full, completed from reference TRBV25-1 and TRBJ1-6, reads EADIYQTPRYLVIGTGKKITLECSQTMGHDKMYWYQQDPGMELHLIHYSYGVNSTEKGDLSSESTVSRIRTEHFPLTLESARPSHTSQYLCASSDGQGGFPYNSPLHFGNGTRLTVT.

The rearrangement links TRBV7-2 to TRBJ2-3; D possibly corresponds to TRBD1 (6 bases). The germline V and J ends were trimmed by 4 bases and 3 bases, with 11 bases remaining between them. The CDR3 is 14 amino acids. CDR1 is SGHTA and CDR2 is FQGNSA in the germline V gene. This chain's CDR3 is CASSSYRETDTQYF. As DNA, the CDR3 is TGTGCCAGCAGCTCTTACAGGGAGACAGATACGCAGTATTTT.

CDR3 coding DNA: TGCGCCAGCAGCTTGACAGGGTTCAAGGCTAATGAAAAACTGTTTTTT. Translation: CASSLTGFKANEKLFF. The chain has TRBV5-1 and TRBJ1-4; TRBD1 is a possible D gene (6 bases). This CDR3 contains 16 residues. Germline CDR1 is SGHRS and CDR2 is YFSETQ. V lost 1 base and J 3 bases, leaving 13 bases between the germline ends.

The rearrangement links TRBV10-2 to TRBJ1-6; D perhaps matches TRBD1 (5 bases). The V end was cut by 7 bases, the J end by 0 bases, with 25 bases between. The CDR3 is made up of 20 amino acids. Germline lookup yields CDR1 WSHSY and CDR2 SAAADI. The CDR3 protein is CASTRGSISAGSSYNSPLHF. In DNA form, the CDR3 reads TGCGCCAGCACCCGAGGGTCCATTTCGGCAGGGAGCTCCTATAATTCACCCCTCCACTTT.

Only one count was recorded for this clone. The CDR3 spells CASSSTGTPNYGYTF. CDR3 coding DNA: TGCGCCAGCAGCTCCACCGGGACACCTAACTATGGCTACACCTTC. J is TRBJ1-2 and V is TRBV5-1; D is perhaps TRBD1 (6 bases). This CDR3 has 15 amino acids. Germline V gene lookup returns CDR1 SGHRS and CDR2 YFSETQ. Trimming pared 3 bases from V and 0 bases from J, leaving 12 bases between.

The gene calls are TRBV7-2 and TRBJ2-3; D is possibly TRBD2 (5 bases). From germline, CDR1 is SGHTA and CDR2 FQGNSA. The V and J ends lost 0 bases and 5 bases respectively, with 12 bases between them. CDR3 length equals 15 residues. Here the CDR3 reads CASSLAARGGDTQYF. The CDR3 coding sequence is TGTGCCAGCAGCTTAGCGGCGAGAGGAGGAGATACGCAGTATTTT.

The chain uses TRBV7-9 and TRBJ2-7, with TRBD1 identical over 8 bases. The CDR3 runs to 18 residues. Germline values: CDR1 SEHNR, CDR2 FQNEAQ (reference sequence). With 1 base clipped from V and 0 bases from J, the junction kept 11 bases outside the gene matches. The CDR3: CASSLGALRTGPSYEQYF. The CDR3, as DNA: TGTGCCAGCAGCTTAGGGGCCCTTCGGACAGGGCCCTCCTACGAGCAGTACTTC. Filled out from reference TRBV7-9 and TRBJ2-7, the complete variable domain reads DTGVSQNPRHKITKRGQNVTFRCDPISEHNRLYWYRQTLGQGPEFLTYFQNEAQLEKSRLLSDRFSAERPKGSFSTLEIQRTEQGDSAMYLCASSLGALRTGPSYEQYFGPGTRLTVT.

In nucleotides, the CDR3 is TGTGCCAGCAGCTTAACCCTAGCGGGAGGAGGGGCCTACGAGCAGTACTTC. Translation: CASSLTLAGGGAYEQYF. The chain joins TRBV7-2 to TRBJ2-5, with 11 positions matching TRBD2. Near its end, the DNA agrees better with TRBJ2-7, so the J call may be wrong. The germline V gene has CDR1 SGHTA and CDR2 FQGNSA. The CDR3 runs 17 residues.

The chain is built from TRBV27 and TRBJ1-5, with D uncertain. The CDR3 extends over 14 amino acids. Germline V CDR1 and CDR2: MNHEY, SMNVEV (reference sequence). Trimming left V 3 bases short and J 3 bases short, with 9 bases between. As DNA, the CDR3 is TGTGCCAGCAGTTTTCGAGTTTCCAATCAGCCCCAGCATTTT. Residues: CASSFRVSNQPQHF.

The V gene is TRBV7-2, the J gene TRBJ1-3, with a tentative D call TRBD1 (6 bases). Germline V CDR1 and CDR2: SGHTA, FQGNSA. This CDR3 has 15 residues. V shed 1 base and J shed 4 bases, with 11 bases lying between them. In nucleotides, the CDR3 is TGTGCCAGCAGCTTAGAGTCGGGGGCGGGAAACACCATATATTTT. Translating it yields CASSLESGAGNTIYF.

This clone was counted between two and nine times. The chain has TRBV4-3 and TRBJ2-7; 9 bases agree with TRBD1. This CDR3 comprises 15 residues. Germline V gene sequence: CDR1 LGHNA, CDR2 YSLEER. V lost 1 base and J lost 3; bases outside the gene matches: 4. The CDR3 spells CASSQAPGQGYEQYF. The DNA for the CDR3 is TGCGCCAGCAGCCAAGCCCCGGGACAGGGCTACGAGCAGTACTTC.

CDR3: CASSPDYTDTQYF. The CDR3 DNA follows: TGTGCCAGCAGCCCGGACTACACAGATACGCAGTATTTT. The chain has TRBV7-2 and TRBJ2-3, with TRBD2 as a possible D gene (6 bases). The CDR3 has 13 amino acids. Trimming removed 5 bases at V and 2 bases at J, with 8 bases between. CDR1 SGHTA and CDR2 FQGNSA come from the germline V gene.

The V and J genes are TRBV6-5 and TRBJ2-1, with TRBD2 matching over 7 bases. Per germline, CDR1 MNHEY and CDR2 SVGAGI. The ends lost 5 bases at V and 8 bases at J; junction bases unmatched: 6. The CDR3 contains 13 residues. This CDR3 reads CASSGGGYHEQFF. The CDR3 DNA reads TGTGCCAGCAGTGGGGGAGGGTACCATGAGCAGTTCTTC.